This entry is about one T cell receptor (beta chain). Its specificity is unknown. Constant-segment primers were used for 5'RACE, and the resulting TCR alpha and TCR beta cDNA libraries carried sample barcodes and UMIs. MiXCR was run by TCRdb on the 5' RACE reads, yielding one entry per CDR3 protein. Here the sample spans about 110,000 distinct CDR3 sequences, about an eighth being singletons. V lost 3 bases, J lost 3 bases, and 16 bases lay in between. In germline, CDR1 is LGHNA, CDR2 YSLEER. This CDR3 spans 16 amino acids. The data stem from a study of T-cell memory formation after mild COVID-19. Study-level background: For the most part, TCR clusters were specific to one donor. Regarding the study as a whole: Clones that contracted clustered mainly in CM and EM if CD4+ and in EMRA if CD8+.

The rearrangement uses TRBV4-3 and TRBJ2-3; D tentatively reads TRBD1 or TRBD2 (6 bases each). Sequenced: PBMCs or a T cell subset sorted from them (not recorded which). The TCR was taken from a man between 18 and 35 years old who had mild COVID-19 (a few samples of this study predate the infection). Cell type and time point are not known. The CDR3 bases are TGCGCCAGCAGCCACGGTGAGGGGGGATCTACAGATACGCAGTATTTT. Amino acid sequence: CASSHGEGGSTDTQYF.